The entry that follows covers one T cell receptor beta chain sequence. This specimen comes from a study of T cells in Graves' hyperthyroidism and ophthalmopathy. Amplified TCR beta CDR3 regions came from RNA transcripts. The HTBI primer set drove a first-round RT-PCR of the TCR CDR3. From the multiplex PCR reads, TCRdb called clonotypes with MiXCR, one entry per CDR3 protein. The sample holds 400,000 to 450,000 distinct CDR3 sequences, roughly 14% seen once. CDR1 and CDR2 (germline): SGHNT, YYREEE (reference sequence). V was pared by 0 bases and J by 3 bases, with 9 bases between. The CDR3 spans 15 residues. Together with thyroid ultrasound, orbital computed tomography, serum thyroxine and TRAb, clinical symptoms were used for diagnoses.

This clonotype was sampled from a man younger than 35 with Graves' ophthalmopathy. The V call is TRBV5-4, the J call TRBJ2-2; the D is unclear. What was sequenced was blood. The CDR3 loop reads CASSLVTIDTGELFF. The DNA for the CDR3 is TGTGCCAGCAGCTTGGTGACAATTGACACCGGGGAGCTGTTTTTT.